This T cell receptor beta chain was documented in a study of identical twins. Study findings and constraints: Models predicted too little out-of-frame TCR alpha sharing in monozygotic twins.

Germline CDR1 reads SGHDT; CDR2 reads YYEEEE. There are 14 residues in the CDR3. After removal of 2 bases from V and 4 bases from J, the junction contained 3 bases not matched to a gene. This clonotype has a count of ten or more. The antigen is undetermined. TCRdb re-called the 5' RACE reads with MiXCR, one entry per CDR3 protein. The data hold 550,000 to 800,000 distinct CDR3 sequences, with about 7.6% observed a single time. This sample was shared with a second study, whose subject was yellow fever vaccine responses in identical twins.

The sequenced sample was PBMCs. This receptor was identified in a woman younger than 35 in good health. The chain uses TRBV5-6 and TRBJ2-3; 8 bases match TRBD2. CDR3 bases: TGTGCCAGCAGCTTCCCGGGGGGGGCAGATACGCAGTATTTT. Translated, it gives CASSFPGGADTQYF. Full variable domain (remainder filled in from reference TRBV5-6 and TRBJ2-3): DAGVTQSPTHLIKTRGQQVTLRCSPKSGHDTVSWYQQALGQGPQFIFQYYEEEERQRGNFPDRFSGHQFPNYSSELNVNALLLGDSALYLCASSFPGGADTQYFGPGTRLTVL.